The 13 T cell receptor beta chains reported below all come from one sample, sequenced in a study of OX40 agonist ivuxolimab in advanced cancers. Repertoires were generated with immunoSEQ multiplex PCR, while TCRdb's copy carries only in-frame clones and drops some. In the table there are roughly 75,000 clones, about 89% of which are singletons. The sample was CD4+ or CD8+ T cells sorted from blood, taken in a trial of the OX40 agonist ivuxolimab. Every receptor here comes from an adult with an advanced solid tumor such as melanoma, head and neck, liver or kidney cancer.

The chain joins TRBV6-6 to TRBJ2-1; 15 nucleotides line up with TRBD2. The CDR3 sequence is 16 residues long. Trimming cost V 7 bases and J 5 bases; bases outside gene matches: 6. Germline V gene lookup returns CDR1 MNHNY and CDR2 SVGAGI (reference sequence). CDR3 loop: CASTDGLAGGDNEQFF. The CDR3 DNA is TGTGCCAGCACCGACGGACTAGCGGGAGGGGACAATGAGCAGTTCTTC.

This chain connects TRBV27 to TRBJ1-1; a weak D match, TRBD1 (5 bases). CDR1 and CDR2 (germline): MNHEY, SMNVEV (reference sequence). The CDR3 has 14 residues. CDR3 nucleotides: TGTGACCCTCCGCGGAAAGCAGGGATCACTGAAGCTTTCTTT. Translated: CDPPRKAGITEAFF.

The genes are TRBV5-4 and TRBJ2-3; the D call may be TRBD1 or TRBD2 (7 bases each). V was clipped by 3 bases and J by 2 bases, with 16 bases between them. The CDR3 is 16 amino acids. CDR1 and CDR2 (germline): SGHNT, YYREEE (reference sequence). CDR3 DNA sequence: TGTGCCAGCAGCTCCAAAGCGGGACAGATCACAGATACGCAGTATTTT. Its protein is CASSSKAGQITDTQYF.

This chain connects TRBV5-4 to TRBJ1-2, with D possibly being TRBD1 (5 bases). CDR1 and CDR2 from the germline V gene are SGHNT and YYREEE (reference sequence). Trimming took 0 bases from V and 2 from J, leaving 5 bases between them. The CDR3 sequence is 13 residues long. The CDR3 nucleotides are TGTGCCAGCAGCTTGGGACAGAACTATGGCTACACCTTC. Translation: CASSLGQNYGYTF.

The rearrangement uses TRBV4-1 and TRBJ1-6, with a tentative D call TRBD1 (5 bases). Germline CDR1 MGHRA, CDR2 YSYEKL. The CDR3 runs to 18 residues. Trimming cost V 2 bases and J 3 bases, with 17 bases left between them. The DNA for the CDR3 is TGCGCCAGCAGCCAATTTTCACAAGGGACGTACTATAATTCACCCCTCCACTTT. Translation: CASSQFSQGTYYNSPLHF.

The chain couples TRBV11-2 to TRBJ1-1; D gene unclear. The CDR3 totals 13 residues. Germline CDR1 SGHAT, CDR2 FQNNGV. V was clipped by 2 bases and J by 5 bases, with 9 bases between them. The CDR3 protein is CASSLNSHTEAFF. In nucleotides, the CDR3 is TGTGCCAGCAGCTTAAATAGTCATACTGAAGCTTTCTTT. Full variable domain (missing parts from reference TRBV11-2 and TRBJ1-1): EAGVAQSPRYKIIEKRQSVAFWCNPISGHATLYWYQQILGQGPKLLIQFQNNGVVDDSQLPKDRFSAERLKGVDSTLKIQPAKLEDSAVYLCASSLNSHTEAFFGQGTRLTVV.

This rearrangement joins TRBV6-5 to TRBJ1-1; maybe TRBD1 (5 bases). V was trimmed by 2 bases and J by 4 bases, leaving 8 bases between them. This CDR3 region has 13 residues. Germline values: CDR1 MNHEY, CDR2 SVGAGI. CDR3 in DNA: TGTGCCAGCAGTTACCTGGGGGGCACTGAAGCTTTCTTT. Its translation is CASSYLGGTEAFF.

The rearrangement uses TRBV5-6 and TRBJ2-4; D uncertain. Trimming stripped 1 base from V and 12 bases from J, with 20 bases between. Germline assignment: CDR1 SGHDT and CDR2 YYEEEE. This CDR3 is built from 15 residues. In DNA form, the CDR3 reads TGTGCCAGCAGCTTGAAGATTCTGCCCGAAACGGATCAGTACTTC. Protein: CASSLKILPETDQYF.

J is TRBJ2-7 and V is TRBV5-5; D unresolved. V lost 4 bases and J lost 2, with 16 bases in between. CDR1 and CDR2 from the germline V gene are SGHKS and YYEKEE (reference sequence). The CDR3 has 15 amino acids. The CDR3, as DNA: TGTGCCAGCAGCCCCCATCTGTCCAACACCTACGAGCAGTACTTC. This codes for CASSPHLSNTYEQYF.

V and J are TRBV6-5 and TRBJ2-2, with TRBD1 matching over 11 bases. V shed 2 bases, J shed 6 bases, and the junction held 2 bases outside the gene matches. CDR1 is MNHEY, CDR2 SVGAGI, per germline. The CDR3 has 15 residues. The CDR3 region has the DNA TGTGCCAGCAGTTACGGGGGACAGGGGGCCGGGGAGCTGTTTTTT. It yields the protein CASSYGGQGAGELFF.

In its sample, this clone was seen once. The gene calls are TRBV12-5 and TRBJ2-5, with D perhaps TRBD2 (5 bases). The CDR3 runs to 15 residues. Trimming left V 0 bases short and J 4 bases short, with 12 bases between. Per germline, CDR1 LGHNT and CDR2 FRNRAP. CDR3 coding DNA: TGTGCTAGTGGTTTGGTAGAGGGCAGCCCAGAGACCCAGTACTTC. This encodes CASGLVEGSPETQYF.

This chain connects TRBV11-2 to TRBJ2-5; D is unclear. CDR3 size: 13 residues. V dropped 4 bases and J dropped 5 bases, with 11 bases sitting between them. CDR1 and CDR2 (germline): SGHAT, FQNNGV. In nucleotides, the CDR3 is TGTGCCAGCAGCTCCGGACGGGCGGAGACCCAGTACTTC. It encodes CASSSGRAETQYF. The complete variable domain, with remaining parts taken from reference TRBV11-2 and TRBJ2-5, reads EAGVAQSPRYKIIEKRQSVAFWCNPISGHATLYWYQQILGQGPKLLIQFQNNGVVDDSQLPKDRFSAERLKGVDSTLKIQPAKLEDSAVYLCASSSGRAETQYFGPGTRLLVL.

This clone was detected once. CDR3 residues: CASSLFRGGNEQFF. As DNA, the CDR3 is TGTGCCAGCAGCTTATTCAGGGGTGGAAATGAGCAGTTCTTC. This chain links TRBV11-3 with TRBJ2-1; tentatively, D is TRBD1 (6 bases). V gave up 2 bases and J gave up 7 bases, with 12 bases separating them. This CDR3 is 14 amino acids long. Germline-derived CDR1 and CDR2 are SGHNT and YENEEA.